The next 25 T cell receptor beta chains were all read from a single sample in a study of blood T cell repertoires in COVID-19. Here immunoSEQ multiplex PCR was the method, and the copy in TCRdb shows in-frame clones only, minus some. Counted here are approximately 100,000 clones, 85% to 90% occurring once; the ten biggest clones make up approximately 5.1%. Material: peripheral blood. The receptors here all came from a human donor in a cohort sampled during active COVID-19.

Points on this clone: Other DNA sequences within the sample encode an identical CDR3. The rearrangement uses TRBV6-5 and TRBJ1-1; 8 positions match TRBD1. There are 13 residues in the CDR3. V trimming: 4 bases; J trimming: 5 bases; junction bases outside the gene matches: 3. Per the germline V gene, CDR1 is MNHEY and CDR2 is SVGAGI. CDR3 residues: CASSLTGGTEAFF. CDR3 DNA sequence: TGTGCCAGCAGTTTAACAGGGGGGACTGAAGCTTTCTTT.

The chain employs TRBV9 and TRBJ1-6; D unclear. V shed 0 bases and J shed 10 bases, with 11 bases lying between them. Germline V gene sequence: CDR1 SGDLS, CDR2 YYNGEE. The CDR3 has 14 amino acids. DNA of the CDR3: TGTGCCAGCAGCGTAGGCGGGTTCGGGTCACCCCTCCACTTT. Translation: CASSVGGFGSPLHF.

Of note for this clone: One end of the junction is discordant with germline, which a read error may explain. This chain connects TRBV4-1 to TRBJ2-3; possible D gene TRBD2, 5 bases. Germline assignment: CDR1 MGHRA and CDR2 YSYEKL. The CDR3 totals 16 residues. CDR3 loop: CASSQGLAGRTDTQYF. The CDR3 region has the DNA TGCGCCAGCAGCCAAGGGTTGGCGGGCCGCACGGATACGCAGTATTTT.

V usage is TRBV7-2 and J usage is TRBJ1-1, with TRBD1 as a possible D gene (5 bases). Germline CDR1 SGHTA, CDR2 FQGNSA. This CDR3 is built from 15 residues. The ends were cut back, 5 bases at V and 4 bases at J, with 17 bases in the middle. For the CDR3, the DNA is TGTGCCAGCAGCACAGGCCCCGATCCCGGCACTGAAGCTTTCTTT. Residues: CASSTGPDPGTEAFF.

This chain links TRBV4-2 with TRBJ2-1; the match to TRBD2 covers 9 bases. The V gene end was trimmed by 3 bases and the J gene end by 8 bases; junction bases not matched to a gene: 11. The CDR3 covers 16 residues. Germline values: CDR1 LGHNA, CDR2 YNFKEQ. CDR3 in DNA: TGTGCCAGCAGCCAGGGGGGACTAGCCGGGCGCGATGAGCAGTTCTTC. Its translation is CASSQGGLAGRDEQFF.

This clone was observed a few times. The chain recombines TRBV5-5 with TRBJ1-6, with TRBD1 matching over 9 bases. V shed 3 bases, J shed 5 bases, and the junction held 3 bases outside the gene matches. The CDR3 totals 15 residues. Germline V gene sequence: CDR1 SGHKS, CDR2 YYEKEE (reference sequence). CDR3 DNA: TGTGCCAGCAGCTGGGGGACAGGGAATAATTCACCCCTCCACTTT. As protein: CASSWGTGNNSPLHF.

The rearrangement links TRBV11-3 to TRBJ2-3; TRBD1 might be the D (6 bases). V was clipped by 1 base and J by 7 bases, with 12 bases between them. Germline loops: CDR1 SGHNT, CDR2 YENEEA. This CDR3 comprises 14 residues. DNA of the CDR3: TGTGCCAGCAGCTTAGGCACAGGGATCAATACGCAGTATTTT. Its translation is CASSLGTGINTQYF. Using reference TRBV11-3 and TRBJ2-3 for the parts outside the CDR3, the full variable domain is EAGVVQSPRYKIIEKKQPVAFWCNPISGHNTLYWYLQNLGQGPELLIRYENEEAVDDSQLPKDRFSAERLKGVDSTLKIQPAELGDSAVYLCASSLGTGINTQYFGPGTRLTVL.

CDR3 protein: CASSRVDSSSYEQYF. The CDR3 DNA reads as TGTGCCAGCAGCCGAGTCGACTCCAGCTCCTACGAGCAGTACTTC. V gene TRBV5-4 combines with J gene TRBJ2-7, with D unresolved. This CDR3 has 15 amino acids. The germline CDR1 and CDR2 sequences are SGHNT and YYREEE (reference sequence). V was shortened by 4 bases and J by 0 bases, with 14 bases between the two germline ends.

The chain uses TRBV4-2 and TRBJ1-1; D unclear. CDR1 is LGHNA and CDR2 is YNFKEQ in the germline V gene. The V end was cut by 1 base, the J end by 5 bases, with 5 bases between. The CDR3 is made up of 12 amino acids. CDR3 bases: TGTGCCAGCAGCCAAGTTAGAACTGAAGCTTTCTTT. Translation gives CASSQVRTEAFF.

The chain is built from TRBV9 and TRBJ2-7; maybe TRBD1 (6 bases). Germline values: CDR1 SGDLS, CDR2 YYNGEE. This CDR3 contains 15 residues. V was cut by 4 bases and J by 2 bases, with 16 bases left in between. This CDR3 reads CASSPSQGSAYEQYF. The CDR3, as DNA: TGTGCCAGCAGCCCCAGCCAGGGGAGCGCCTACGAGCAGTACTTC.

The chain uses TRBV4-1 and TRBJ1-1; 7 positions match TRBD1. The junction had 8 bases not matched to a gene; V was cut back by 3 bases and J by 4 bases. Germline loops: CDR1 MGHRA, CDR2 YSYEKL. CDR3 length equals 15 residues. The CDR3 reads CASSQVDRERTEAFF. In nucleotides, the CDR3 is TGCGCCAGCAGCCAGGTTGACAGGGAACGCACTGAAGCTTTCTTT.

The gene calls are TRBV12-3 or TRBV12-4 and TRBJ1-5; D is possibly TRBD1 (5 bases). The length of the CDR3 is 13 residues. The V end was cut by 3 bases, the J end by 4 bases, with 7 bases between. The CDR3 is CASSFRGNQPQHF. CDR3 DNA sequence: TGTGCCAGCAGTTTTCGGGGGAATCAGCCCCAGCATTTT.

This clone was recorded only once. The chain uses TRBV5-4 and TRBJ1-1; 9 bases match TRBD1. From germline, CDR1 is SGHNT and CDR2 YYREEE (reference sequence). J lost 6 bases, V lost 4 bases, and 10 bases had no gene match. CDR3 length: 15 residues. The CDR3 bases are TGTGCCAGCAGCCGAGGGGACAGGGTAAGGGCTGAAGCTTTCTTT. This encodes CASSRGDRVRAEAFF. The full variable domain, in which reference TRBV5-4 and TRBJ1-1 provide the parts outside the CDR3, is ETGVTQSPTHLIKTRGQQVTLRCSSQSGHNTVSWYQQALGQGPQFIFQYYREEENGRGNFPPRFSGLQFPNYSSELNVNALELDDSALYLCASSRGDRVRAEAFFGQGTRLTVV.

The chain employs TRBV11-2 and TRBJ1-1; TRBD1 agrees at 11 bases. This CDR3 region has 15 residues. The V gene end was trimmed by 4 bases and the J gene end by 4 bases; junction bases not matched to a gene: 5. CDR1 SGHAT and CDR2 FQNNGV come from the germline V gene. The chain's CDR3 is CASSSYGTGGTEAFF. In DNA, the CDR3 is TGTGCCAGCAGCTCATATGGGACAGGGGGCACTGAAGCTTTCTTT.

CDR3 protein: CASSQGWSDQETQYF. Written as DNA, the CDR3 is TGTGCCAGCAGCCAAGGTTGGAGTGATCAAGAGACCCAGTACTTC. The V call is TRBV3-1 (or the pseudogene TRBV3-2), the J call TRBJ2-5, with D uncertain. The CDR3 consists of 15 residues. The V end lost 1 base, the J end lost 2 bases, and 11 bases lay between the germline ends. CDR1 and CDR2 from the germline V gene are LGHDT and YNNKEL (reference sequence).

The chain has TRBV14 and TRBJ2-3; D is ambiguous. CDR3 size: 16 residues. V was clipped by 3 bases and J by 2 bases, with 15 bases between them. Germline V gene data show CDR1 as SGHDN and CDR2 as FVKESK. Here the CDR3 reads CASSQGAARNTDTQYF. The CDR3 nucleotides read TGTGCCAGCAGCCAGGGTGCGGCGAGAAACACAGATACGCAGTATTTT.

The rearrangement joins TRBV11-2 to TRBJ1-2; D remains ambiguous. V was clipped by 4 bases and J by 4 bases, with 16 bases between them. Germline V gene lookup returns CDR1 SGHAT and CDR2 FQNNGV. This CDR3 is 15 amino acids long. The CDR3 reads CASSSHSGRGYGYTF. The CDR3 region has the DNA TGTGCCAGCAGCTCCCATAGCGGACGGGGCTATGGCTACACCTTC.

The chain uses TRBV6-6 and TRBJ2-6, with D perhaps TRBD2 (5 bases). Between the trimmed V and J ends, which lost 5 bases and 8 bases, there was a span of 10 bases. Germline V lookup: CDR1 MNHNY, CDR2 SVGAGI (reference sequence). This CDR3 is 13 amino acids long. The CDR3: CASSPRGTNVLTF. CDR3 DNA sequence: TGTGCCAGCAGTCCGCGAGGGACCAACGTCCTGACTTTC.

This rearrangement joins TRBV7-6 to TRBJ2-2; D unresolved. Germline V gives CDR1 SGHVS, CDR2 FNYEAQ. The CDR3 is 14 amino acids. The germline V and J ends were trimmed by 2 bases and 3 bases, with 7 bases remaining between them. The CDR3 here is CASSLLYYTGELFF. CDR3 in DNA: TGTGCCAGCAGCTTATTATATTACACCGGGGAGCTGTTTTTT.

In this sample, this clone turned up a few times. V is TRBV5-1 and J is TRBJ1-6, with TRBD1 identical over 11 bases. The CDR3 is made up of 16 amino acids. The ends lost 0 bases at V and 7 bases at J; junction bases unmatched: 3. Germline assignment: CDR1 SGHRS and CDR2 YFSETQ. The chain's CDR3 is CASSLAGTGGNSPLHF. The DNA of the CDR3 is TGCGCCAGCAGCTTGGCCGGGACAGGGGGAAATTCACCCCTCCACTTT.

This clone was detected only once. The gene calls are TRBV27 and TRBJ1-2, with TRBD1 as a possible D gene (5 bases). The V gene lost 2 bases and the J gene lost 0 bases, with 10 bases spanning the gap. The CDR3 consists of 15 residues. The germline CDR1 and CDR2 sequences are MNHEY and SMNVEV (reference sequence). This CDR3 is CASSLTPRANYGYTF. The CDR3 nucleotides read TGTGCCAGCAGTTTAACTCCCAGGGCTAACTATGGCTACACCTTC.

The CDR3 reads CASSPKVQGGTYNSPLHF. The CDR3 DNA reads TGTGCCAGCTCACCAAAGGTGCAGGGGGGAACCTATAATTCACCCCTCCACTTT. The chain is built from TRBV18 and TRBJ1-6, with TRBD1 matching 7 bases. This CDR3 region has 18 residues. CDR1 KGHSH and CDR2 LQKENI come from the germline V gene. With 2 bases clipped from V and 2 bases from J, the junction kept 9 bases outside the gene matches.

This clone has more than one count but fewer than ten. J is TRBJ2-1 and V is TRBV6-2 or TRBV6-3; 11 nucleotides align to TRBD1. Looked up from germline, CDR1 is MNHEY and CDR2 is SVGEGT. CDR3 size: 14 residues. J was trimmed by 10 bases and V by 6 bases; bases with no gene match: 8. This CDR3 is CASSSGTGGWEQFF. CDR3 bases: TGTGCCAGCAGCTCCGGGACAGGGGGATGGGAGCAGTTCTTC.

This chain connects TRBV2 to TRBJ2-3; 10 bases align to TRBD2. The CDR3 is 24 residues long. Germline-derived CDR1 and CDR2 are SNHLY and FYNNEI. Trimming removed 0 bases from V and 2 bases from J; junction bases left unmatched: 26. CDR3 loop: CASSEAGQREGRVFSAVPTDTQYF. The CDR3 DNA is TGTGCCAGCAGTGAAGCGGGACAGCGGGAGGGCCGCGTTTTTTCGGCGGTGCCCACAGATACGCAGTATTTT.

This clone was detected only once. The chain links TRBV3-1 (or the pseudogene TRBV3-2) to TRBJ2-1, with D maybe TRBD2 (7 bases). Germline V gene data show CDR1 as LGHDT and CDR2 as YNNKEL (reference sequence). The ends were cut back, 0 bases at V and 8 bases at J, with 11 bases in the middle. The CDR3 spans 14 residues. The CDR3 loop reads CASSQEGGADEQFF. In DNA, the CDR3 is TGTGCCAGCAGCCAAGAAGGGGGGGCGGATGAGCAGTTCTTC.